These 17 T cell receptor beta chains share one sample of origin, sequenced in a study of shared clonotypes between healthy human individuals. Method: immunoSEQ multiplex PCR; TCRdb's copy keeps in-frame clones and lacks some. The sample lists 660,000 or so clones; approximately 96% were seen once. Positive CCR7 selection of CD45RO-negative cells yielded the naive CD8 cells, and terminally differentiated effector memory CD45RA+ cells were excluded. Sequenced sample: naive CD8+ T cells sorted from blood. The receptors were gathered from a woman in her twenties or thirties in good health.

This chain uses TRBV6-6 with TRBJ1-1, with no clear D. The CDR3 sequence is 13 residues long. Germline V gene sequence: CDR1 MNHNY, CDR2 SVGAGI (reference sequence). Trimming took 1 base from V and 6 from J, leaving 9 bases between them. The CDR3 here is CASSYLHVSEAFF. Here the CDR3 DNA reads TGTGCCAGCAGTTACTTACATGTCTCTGAAGCTTTCTTT.

This clone was observed once. The chain has TRBV28 and TRBJ2-7; 11 bases align to TRBD2. CDR1 is MDHEN and CDR2 is SYDVKM in the germline V gene. The CDR3 runs to 16 residues. The ends lost 8 bases at V and 2 bases at J; junction bases unmatched: 11. This CDR3 reads CASGNRGTSGTYEQYF. For the CDR3, the DNA is TGTGCCAGCGGAAACCGAGGGACTAGCGGCACCTACGAGCAGTACTTC.

The chain recombines TRBV25-1 with TRBJ1-4, with D possibly being TRBD1 (5 bases). The CDR3 extends over 17 amino acids. The germline V gene encodes CDR1 MGHDK and CDR2 SYGVNS. The V end was cut by 4 bases, the J end by 8 bases, with 23 bases between. The CDR3 nucleotides read TGTGCCAGCAGTGCCGGAGTCCGGGGGATGGATCAAGAAAAACTGTTTTTT. This encodes CASSAGVRGMDQEKLFF.

The chain recombines TRBV27 with TRBJ2-2; 11 bases match TRBD2. CDR1 and CDR2 (germline): MNHEY, SMNVEV (reference sequence). This CDR3 has 20 amino acids. Trimming removed 0 bases from V and 1 base from J; junction bases left unmatched: 10. The CDR3 sequence: CASSLSWAPGLAGNTGELFF. The CDR3 bases are TGTGCCAGCAGTTTATCGTGGGCCCCCGGACTAGCGGGGAACACCGGGGAGCTGTTTTTT.

This rearrangement joins TRBV5-6 to TRBJ2-1; the D is unclear. Between the trimmed V and J ends, which lost 1 base and 0 bases, there was a span of 5 bases. Looked up from germline, CDR1 is SGHDT and CDR2 is YYEEEE. The CDR3 loop spans 14 amino acids. The CDR3 reads CASSLFSSYNEQFF. DNA of the CDR3: TGTGCCAGCAGCTTGTTCAGCTCCTACAATGAGCAGTTCTTC.

The chain recombines TRBV10-3 with TRBJ2-7; 8 nucleotides agree with TRBD1. V gave up 7 bases and J gave up 5 bases; unmatched junction bases: 13. Germline V lookup: CDR1 ENHRY, CDR2 SYGVKD. CDR3 length: 15 residues. CDR3: CAIISEQGAYNEQYF. In nucleotides, the CDR3 is TGTGCCATCATTTCTGAGCAGGGGGCTTACAACGAGCAGTACTTC.

This clone was detected a few times. The V and J genes are TRBV5-1 and TRBJ1-1; D ambiguous. In germline, CDR1 is SGHRS, CDR2 YFSETQ. V was pared by 3 bases and J by 4 bases, with 7 bases between. The CDR3 is made up of 12 amino acids. This chain's CDR3 is CASSWVGTEAFF. CDR3 bases: TGCGCCAGCAGCTGGGTAGGCACTGAAGCTTTCTTT.

This rearrangement joins TRBV30 to TRBJ2-3, with 7 bases that match TRBD2. Germline loops: CDR1 GTSNPN, CDR2 SVGIG (reference sequence). CDR3 length equals 16 residues. Trimming removed 0 bases from V and 7 bases from J; junction bases left unmatched: 13. Here the CDR3 reads CAWSVRENRGRNTQYF. The CDR3 DNA follows: TGTGCCTGGAGTGTAAGGGAGAACCGCGGGAGAAATACGCAGTATTTT.

Of note for this clone: Additional DNA sequences in this sample encode the identical CDR3. V usage is TRBV28 and J usage is TRBJ2-1; a weak D match, TRBD2 (5 bases). This CDR3 spans 13 amino acids. Germline loops: CDR1 MDHEN, CDR2 SYDVKM. Between the trimmed V and J ends, which lost 7 bases and 13 bases, there was a span of 20 bases. The CDR3 loop is CASTPFPSREQFF. The DNA for the CDR3 is TGTGCCAGCACCCCCTTTCCCTCGAGGGAACAGTTCTTC.

V gene TRBV11-1 combines with J gene TRBJ2-2; the D gene is possibly TRBD2 (5 bases). The CDR3 is 18 residues long. Germline V gene sequence: CDR1 SGHAT, CDR2 FQDESV (reference sequence). V was pared by 5 bases and J by 0 bases, with 19 bases between. The CDR3 loop is CASSPWEFGTANTGELFF. CDR3 in DNA: TGTGCCAGCAGCCCCTGGGAGTTCGGCACCGCGAACACCGGGGAGCTGTTTTTT.

The CDR3 protein is CASSLQGRGLEAFF. CDR3 DNA: TGTGCCAGCAGTTTGCAGGGAAGGGGGCTTGAAGCTTTCTTT. The V gene is TRBV27, the J gene TRBJ1-1; TRBD1 matches at 7 bases. J lost 7 bases, V lost 3 bases, and 8 bases had no gene match. The CDR3 is 14 residues long. Per the germline V gene, CDR1 is MNHEY and CDR2 is SMNVEV (reference sequence).

In DNA form, the CDR3 reads TGTGCCAGCTCGGGGAGTGACGAGCAGTACTTC. It translates to CASSGSDEQYF. The V call is TRBV18, the J call TRBJ2-7; TRBD2 is a possible D gene (5 bases). CDR1 is KGHSH, CDR2 LQKENI, per germline. Trimming removed 6 bases at V and 5 bases at J, with 8 bases between. This CDR3 comprises 11 residues.

The chain couples TRBV28 to TRBJ1-1; D perhaps matches TRBD1 (6 bases). This CDR3 has 13 amino acids. V lost 6 bases to trimming and J lost 4 bases, with 12 bases between them. Looked up from germline, CDR1 is MDHEN and CDR2 is SYDVKM. The chain's CDR3 is CASRIAQGTEAFF. In nucleotides, the CDR3 is TGTGCCAGCAGGATAGCACAGGGCACTGAAGCTTTCTTT.

J is TRBJ2-7 and V is TRBV2; weak D call: TRBD1 (5 bases). This CDR3 is built from 15 residues. Germline CDR1 reads SNHLY; CDR2 reads FYNNEI. Between the trimmed V and J ends, which lost 3 bases and 0 bases, there was a span of 12 bases. CDR3 region: CASSDQGLTSYEQYF. In DNA, the CDR3 is TGTGCCAGCAGTGACCAGGGTCTCACCTCCTACGAGCAGTACTTC. The entire variable domain, with the rest obtained from reference TRBV2 and TRBJ2-7, is as follows: EPEVTQTPSHQVTQMGQEVILRCVPISNHLYFYWYRQILGQKVEFLVSFYNNEISEKSEIFDDQFSVERPDGSNFTLKIRSTKLEDSAMYFCASSDQGLTSYEQYFGPGTRLTVT.

The chain couples TRBV27 to TRBJ2-3; D is unclear. The CDR3 has 13 residues. The V gene's germline CDR1 is MNHEY and CDR2 SMNVEV (reference sequence). V was cut by 3 bases and J by 4 bases, with 8 bases left in between. The DNA of the CDR3 is TGTGCCAGCAGTTTGGTCCTCGCAGATACGCAGTATTTT. Protein: CASSLVLADTQYF.

V is TRBV6-1 and J is TRBJ2-3, with 9 bases fitting TRBD2. Per germline, CDR1 MNHNS and CDR2 SASEGT. Unmatched junction bases numbered 9, after V lost 5 bases and J lost 3 bases. This CDR3 spans 16 amino acids. The CDR3 region is CASSQELAGETDTQYF. CDR3 sequence (DNA): TGTGCCAGCAGTCAAGAACTAGCGGGTGAGACAGATACGCAGTATTTT.

V is TRBV5-1 and J is TRBJ1-1; 10 nucleotides line up with TRBD1. From germline, CDR1 is SGHRS and CDR2 YFSETQ. CDR3 length: 14 residues. After removal of 4 bases from V and 5 bases from J, the junction contained 5 bases not matched to a gene. The CDR3 loop reads CASSVDRGWTEAFF. Written as DNA, the CDR3 is TGCGCCAGCAGCGTGGACAGGGGGTGGACTGAAGCTTTCTTT.